This T cell receptor (beta chain) was recovered during a study of blood T cell repertoires in COVID-19. Patients at the Seattle site were enrolled during active infection and followed longitudinally. Assay: immunoSEQ multiplex PCR; the TCRdb copy retains only in-frame clones and omits some. The data hold around 180,000 clones, with roughly 81% observed a single time. V was clipped by 0 bases and J by 0 bases, with 9 bases between them. Germline V gives CDR1 MGHRA, CDR2 YSYEKL. The length of the CDR3 is 17 residues. The sequenced sample consisted of peripheral blood. The rearrangement links TRBV4-1 to TRBJ1-6; D remains ambiguous. This receptor was obtained from a woman of 80 years or more with COVID-19, enrolled during active disease. In DNA, the CDR3 is TGCGCCAGCAGCCAAGATCGGGTGAGCTCCTATAATTCACCCCTCCACTTT. Amino acid sequence: CASSQDRVSSYNSPLHF.